The 8 T cell receptor beta chains reported below all come from one sample, sequenced in a study of T-cell memory formation after mild COVID-19. TCRdb redid the calling of the 5' RACE reads with MiXCR, one entry per CDR3 protein. Of hundreds of thousands of distinct CDR3 sequences in the sample, approximately 29% were seen once. The sample taken for sequencing was PBMCs or a T cell subset sorted from them (not recorded which). The receptors stem from an adult woman who had mild COVID-19 (a few samples of this study predate the infection). Cell type and time point are not known.

This clonotype was counted a few times. The chain uses TRBV7-9 and TRBJ2-1; no firm D call. Deletions cut 2 bases from V and 8 bases from J, with 10 bases between. The CDR3 spans 13 residues. From germline, CDR1 is SEHNR and CDR2 FQNEAQ (reference sequence). The DNA of the CDR3 is TGTGCCAGCAGCTTACAATCTCGGGATGAGCAGTTCTTC. This translates into CASSLQSRDEQFF.

The genes are TRBV5-1 and TRBJ2-5, with unresolved D. The germline V gene encodes CDR1 SGHRS and CDR2 YFSETQ. The CDR3 extends over 15 amino acids. Trimming pared 3 bases from V and 1 base from J, leaving 13 bases between. The DNA of the CDR3 is TGCGCCAGCAGCTCCTCACTACAGTCCCAAGAGACCCAGTACTTC. Protein sequence: CASSSSLQSQETQYF.

In this sample, this clonotype turned up a few times. The chain couples TRBV4-1 to TRBJ2-2; D ambiguous. Germline V lookup: CDR1 MGHRA, CDR2 YSYEKL. V was clipped by 0 bases and J by 3 bases, with 5 bases between them. CDR3 length equals 14 residues. CDR3 DNA sequence: TGCGCCAGCAGCCAAGATTCCTACACCGGGGAGCTGTTTTTT. Its translation: CASSQDSYTGELFF.

The chain employs TRBV27 and TRBJ2-2; TRBD1 or TRBD2 may be the D gene (5 bases each). V was trimmed by 5 bases and J by 6 bases, leaving 19 bases between them. The CDR3 has 16 amino acids. Per germline, CDR1 MNHEY and CDR2 SMNVEV (reference sequence). CDR3 loop: CASSPGDRFPPGELFF. In nucleotides, the CDR3 is TGTGCCAGCAGTCCCGGGGACCGTTTTCCCCCCGGGGAGCTGTTTTTT.

V is TRBV6-2 or TRBV6-3 and J is TRBJ2-2; no clear D gene. Germline V lookup: CDR1 MNHEY, CDR2 SVGEGT. The CDR3 runs 13 residues. With 2 bases removed from V and 3 bases from J, the gap between germline ends came to 4 bases. This CDR3 is CASSYGDTGELFF. CDR3 nucleotide sequence: TGTGCCAGCAGTTACGGGGACACCGGGGAGCTGTTTTTT.

The chain employs TRBV4-3 and TRBJ2-1; weak D call: TRBD2 (6 bases). The germline V gene encodes CDR1 LGHNA and CDR2 YSLEER. This CDR3 contains 18 residues. The V gene lost 0 bases and the J gene lost 4 bases, with 19 bases spanning the gap. The DNA of the CDR3 is TGCGCCAGCAGCCAAGATGGTGGCGGGACCCTGTTTTACAATGAGCAGTTCTTC. Its translation: CASSQDGGGTLFYNEQFF.

The sample holds a few counts of this clonotype. This chain uses TRBV29-1 with TRBJ2-1; D is perhaps TRBD1 or TRBD2 (5 bases each). Germline-derived CDR1 and CDR2 are SQVTM and ANQGSEA. This CDR3 is 16 amino acids long. V lost 0 bases and J lost 0, with 12 bases in between. For the CDR3, the DNA is TGCAGCGTTGAAGATCCGGGGACCGGCTCCTACAATGAGCAGTTCTTC. Translated, it gives CSVEDPGTGSYNEQFF.

This CDR3 is CASQPEGGIQYF. CDR3 coding DNA: TGCGCCAGCCAGCCGGAAGGGGGCATTCAGTACTTC. This chain connects TRBV5-1 to TRBJ2-4; tentative D call: TRBD1 (6 bases). V dropped 7 bases and J dropped 9 bases, with 14 bases sitting between them. The CDR3 totals 12 residues. Germline V lookup: CDR1 SGHRS, CDR2 YFSETQ.